Each of the 21 T cell receptor beta chains below was sequenced from the same sample in a study of T cell repertoires in cytomegalovirus infection. TCRdb fed the reads into MiXCR, producing one record per CDR3 protein. The sample yields hundreds of thousands of distinct CDR3 sequences, less than 40% seen once. The sample taken for sequencing was PBMCs. The receptors here all came from a human donor in good health (CMV status not recorded). Some clones in this sample may be carry-over from other donors' samples.

In its sample, this clonotype was seen a few times. The chain uses TRBV18 and TRBJ1-1, with a tentative D call TRBD1 (6 bases). Per germline, CDR1 KGHSH and CDR2 LQKENI. The CDR3 length is 16 residues. V lost 7 bases and J 0 bases, leaving 18 bases between the germline ends. The CDR3 region is CASCYRDTKMNTEAFF. For the CDR3, the DNA is TGTGCCAGCTGCTACCGGGACACTAAAATGAACACTGAAGCTTTCTTT.

This chain joins TRBV28 and TRBJ2-5; no clear D. Trimming shortened V by 2 bases and J by 5 bases, and 9 bases separated the two germline ends. Germline V lookup: CDR1 MDHEN, CDR2 SYDVKM. This CDR3 region has 13 residues. The CDR3 DNA reads as TGTGCCAGCAGTTTAGGATCTTCGGAGACCCAGTACTTC. Its protein is CASSLGSSETQYF.

The genes are TRBV27 and TRBJ2-1; 12 bases map to TRBD2. V lost 4 bases and J lost 4; bases outside the gene matches: 8. CDR1 and CDR2 from the germline V gene are MNHEY and SMNVEV (reference sequence). This CDR3 is 17 amino acids long. The CDR3 nucleotides read TGTGCCAGCAGTTCCACTAGCGGGAGGACCTTATACAATGAGCAGTTCTTC. It specifies CASSSTSGRTLYNEQFF.

For this clonotype: The junction and the germline gene differ at one end; a read error may be behind it. The chain links TRBV25-1 to TRBJ2-5, with D uncertain. Germline V gene data show CDR1 as MGHDK and CDR2 as SYGVNS. The CDR3 loop spans 12 amino acids. CDR3: CAGSVGLETQYF. In DNA, the CDR3 is TGTGCCGGCAGTGTTGGGTTAGAGACCCAGTACTTC. The complete variable domain, with remaining parts taken from reference TRBV25-1 and TRBJ2-5, reads EADIYQTPRYLVIGTGKKITLECSQTMGHDKMYWYQQDPGMELHLIHYSYGVNSTEKGDLSSESTVSRIRTEHFPLTLESARPSHTSQYLCAGSVGLETQYFGPGTRLLVL.

The V call is TRBV7-2, the J call TRBJ2-1; possible D gene TRBD2, 8 bases. Germline V gene lookup returns CDR1 SGHTA and CDR2 FQGNSA. V was pared by 5 bases and J by 4 bases, with 15 bases between. CDR3 length equals 15 residues. CDR3 DNA sequence: TGTGCCAGCAGCCCCAGGGGGACTAGGTACAATGAGCAGTTCTTC. It yields the protein CASSPRGTRYNEQFF.

V usage is TRBV4-2 and J usage is TRBJ2-7; D remains unclear. Trimming stripped 2 bases from V and 2 bases from J, with 10 bases between. CDR3 length: 14 residues. Germline assignment: CDR1 LGHNA and CDR2 YNFKEQ. CDR3 in amino acids: CASSQSVNTYEQYF. The CDR3 DNA is TGTGCCAGCAGCCAATCAGTGAACACCTACGAGCAGTACTTC.

CDR3 bases: TGTGCCAGCAGACTCACGGGACAGAACTATGGCTACACCTTC. It encodes CASRLTGQNYGYTF. This chain connects TRBV12-3 or TRBV12-4 to TRBJ1-2; 7 bases match TRBD1. Germline trimming cut 6 bases from V and 2 bases from J; bases unmatched to any gene: 6. CDR3 length equals 14 residues.

This sequence joins TRBV4-2 and TRBJ1-5, with TRBD1 as a possible D gene (6 bases). The CDR3 spans 16 residues. Trimming took off 4 bases at V and 0 bases at J, with 13 bases between the two ends. Per germline, CDR1 LGHNA and CDR2 YNFKEQ. CDR3 amino acids: CASSPADSYSNQPQHF. The CDR3 nucleotides are TGTGCCAGCAGCCCCGCGGACAGCTATAGCAATCAGCCCCAGCATTTT.

This clonotype was picked up a small number of times. CDR3 residues: CASSIGGLGTEAFF. The CDR3 coding sequence is TGTGCCAGTAGTATAGGAGGGCTGGGCACTGAAGCTTTCTTT. The chain couples TRBV19 to TRBJ1-1; D gene ambiguous. Germline CDR1 and CDR2: LNHDA and SQIVND (reference sequence). Trimming removed 1 base at V and 4 bases at J, with 10 bases between. This CDR3 spans 14 amino acids.

Concerning this clonotype: Compared with germline, one end of the junction differs, possibly owing to a read error. The chain recombines TRBV9 with TRBJ1-2; 7 bases match TRBD1. This CDR3 is 14 amino acids long. Germline V gene data show CDR1 as SGDLS and CDR2 as YYNGEE. The CDR3 sequence is CASSYRGEDYGYTF. The CDR3 region has the DNA TGTGCCAGCAGTTACAGGGGAGAGGACTATGGCTATACCTTC.

This chain connects TRBV9 to TRBJ1-1, with a possible D match to TRBD1 (6 bases). The CDR3 sequence is 13 residues long. Per germline, CDR1 SGDLS and CDR2 YYNGEE. Trimming shortened V by 3 bases and J by 3 bases, and 9 bases separated the two germline ends. In DNA, the CDR3 is TGTGCCAGCAGCGAACAGGGCCACACTGAAGCTTTCTTT. Residues: CASSEQGHTEAFF.

A word on this clonotype: This may come from a read error, since a much larger clone is one base off. The chain is built from TRBV12-3 or TRBV12-4 and TRBJ2-3; D unclear. The CDR3 has 16 amino acids. CDR3 sequence (DNA): TGTGCCAGCAGTTTAGCGCCCCGCGGATTTAGGGATAAGCAGTATTTT. It yields the protein CASSLAPRGFRDKQYF.

This chain connects TRBV19 to TRBJ1-1; 8 bases agree with TRBD1. Germline trimming cut 6 bases from V and 6 bases from J; bases unmatched to any gene: 9. CDR1 is LNHDA and CDR2 is SQIVND in the germline V gene (reference sequence). This CDR3 has 14 residues. CDR3 loop: CASSPSGGFPEAFF. In nucleotides, the CDR3 is TGTGCCAGTAGCCCCTCAGGGGGCTTCCCTGAAGCTTTCTTT.

This clonotype was detected a few times. The chain links TRBV6-5 to TRBJ2-2; 12 nucleotides line up with TRBD2. CDR1 is MNHEY, CDR2 SVGAGI, per germline. The CDR3 sequence is 16 residues long. The V gene end was trimmed by 6 bases and the J gene end by 7 bases; junction bases not matched to a gene: 9. The CDR3 loop is CASSRGLAGTDGELFF. In nucleotides, the CDR3 is TGTGCCAGCAGCCGAGGACTAGCGGGAACAGACGGGGAGCTGTTTTTT.

This chain uses TRBV10-2 with TRBJ2-7; D gene uncertain. The ends were cut back, 8 bases at V and 3 bases at J, with 11 bases in the middle. The CDR3 totals 12 residues. In germline, CDR1 is WSHSY, CDR2 SAAADI. The CDR3 nucleotides are TGCGCCAGCGGTCCTAGTAGCTACGAGCAGTACTTC. Translated: CASGPSSYEQYF.

Worth noting for this clonotype: This may be a read error, as it is one base from a much larger clone. Since the CDR3 does not end with the conserved phenylalanine or tryptophan, this likely comes from a read error. This chain uses TRBV7-6 with TRBJ2-3; perhaps TRBD1 as D (6 bases). The germline V gene has CDR1 SGHVS and CDR2 FNYEAQ. Deletions cut 2 bases from V and 4 bases from J, with 13 bases between. This CDR3 region has 15 residues. The CDR3 loop reads CASSLSTGMADTQYL. The CDR3 nucleotides are TGTGCCAGCAGCTTAAGTACAGGGATGGCAGATACGCAGTATTTG.

This clonotype appeared a few times. J is TRBJ2-1 and V is TRBV24-1, with D tentatively TRBD1 (6 bases). V was shortened by 9 bases and J by 0 bases, with 14 bases between the two germline ends. The CDR3 spans 15 residues. The germline V gene encodes CDR1 KGHDR and CDR2 SFDVKD. CDR3 protein: CATQFGGSSYNEQFF. As DNA, the CDR3 is TGTGCCACCCAGTTTGGGGGCAGCTCCTACAATGAGCAGTTCTTC.

The chain is built from TRBV28 and TRBJ2-1; the D gene is possibly TRBD1 (6 bases). CDR3 length: 16 residues. The V gene's germline CDR1 is MDHEN and CDR2 SYDVKM. The germline V and J ends were trimmed by 3 bases and 9 bases, with 21 bases remaining between them. The CDR3 DNA reads TGTGCCAGCAGTTTCTTAATGGGGGACATTGATGGTGAGCAGTTCTTC. Its protein product is CASSFLMGDIDGEQFF.

This clonotype showed up many times. The genes are TRBV27 and TRBJ1-1; the D is unclear. Germline V CDR1 and CDR2: MNHEY, SMNVEV (reference sequence). The ends were cut back, 6 bases at V and 3 bases at J, with 11 bases in the middle. This CDR3 region has 13 residues. The CDR3 DNA is TGTGCCAGCAGCCTTACCCAGGACACTGAAGCTTTCTTT. Its translation: CASSLTQDTEAFF.

As for this clonotype: A read error is possible here, since a much larger clone lies one base away. The gene calls are TRBV7-2 and TRBJ2-3, with D perhaps matching TRBD1 (5 bases). Germline CDR1 and CDR2: SGHTA and FQGNSA. The V end lost 5 bases, the J end lost 6 bases, and 15 bases lay between the germline ends. CDR3 size: 14 residues. The CDR3 DNA follows: TGTGCCAGCAGCCGGCAGGGTTCCCTTGATACGCAGTATTTT. It is translated as CASSRQGSLDTQYF.

The V and J genes are TRBV10-3 and TRBJ1-1, with a tentative D call TRBD1 (6 bases). V was trimmed by 2 bases and J by 5 bases, leaving 12 bases between them. The germline V gene encodes CDR1 ENHRY and CDR2 SYGVKD. The CDR3 runs to 14 residues. The CDR3 spells CAISEGEGGTEAFF. The CDR3 DNA reads TGTGCCATCAGTGAGGGTGAGGGGGGTACTGAAGCTTTCTTT.